The rows below give T cell receptor beta chains drawn from one sample of a study of blood T cell repertoires in COVID-19. Profiling relied on immunoSEQ multiplex PCR, and the TCRdb table lists in-frame clones only, not all of them. The sample consists of about 110,000 clones, over 65% of them appearing once. Sequencing input: peripheral blood. Receptor source: a man aged 80 or over with COVID-19, enrolled during active disease. The CDR3 runs from the conserved cysteine through the conserved F or W. The D gene is left open where the match is weak. Expanded clones get a size class; other rows say once, few or many, or leave the size out.

clone_size	v_call	d_call	j_call	cdr3_aa	cdr3_nt
NA	TRBV7-2	NA	TRBJ1-3	CASSLNGAGNTIYF	TGTGCCAGCAGCTTAAATGGGGCCGGAAACACCATATATTTT
NA	TRBV13	TRBD2	TRBJ2-3	CASSQGLAGVIDTQYF	TGTGCCAGCAGCCAAGGACTAGCGGGAGTAATAGATACGCAGTATTTT
NA	TRBV5-1	NA	TRBJ2-1	CASSQDSGGPYNEQFF	TGCGCCAGCAGCCAGGATAGCGGAGGCCCCTACAATGAGCAGTTCTTC
NA	TRBV10-3	TRBD2	TRBJ2-1	CASQAAGGSGSYNEQFF	TGTGCTTCCCAAGCAGCGGGAGGATCGGGCTCCTACAATGAGCAGTTCTTC
NA	TRBV7-8	NA	TRBJ2-3	CASSLGQTDTQYF	TGTGCCAGCAGCTTAGGACAGACAGATACGCAGTATTTT
once	TRBV2	TRBD1	TRBJ2-2	CASRDREGGGELFF	TGTGCCAGCAGGGACAGGGAAGGGGGCGGGGAGCTGTTTTTT
NA	TRBV5-1	TRBD1	TRBJ1-4	CASSRGQGFTELFF	TGCGCCAGCAGCCGAGGACAGGGTTTTACGGAACTGTTTTTT
NA	TRBV7-3	TRBD1	TRBJ2-1	CASSPEPGQGAREQFF	TGTGCCAGCAGCCCTGAGCCGGGACAGGGGGCCAGGGAGCAGTTCTTC
NA	TRBV4-2	TRBD2	TRBJ2-3	CASSQRPHGTSGGSTDTQYF	TGTGCCAGCAGCCAACGACCCCACGGGACTAGCGGTGGGAGCACAGATACGCAGTATTTT
NA	TRBV19	NA	TRBJ1-2	CASSPGDRYGYTF	TGTGCCAGTAGTCCAGGGGATCGCTATGGCTACACCTTC
NA	TRBV7-8	NA	TRBJ1-5	CASSFFRGEQPQHF	TGTGCCAGCAGCTTCTTTCGGGGTGAGCAGCCCCAGCATTTT
NA	TRBV11-3	NA	TRBJ2-2	CASSFRSGELFF	TGTGCCAGCAGCTTCCGGTCCGGGGAGCTGTTTTTT
NA	TRBV5-4	TRBD2	TRBJ2-3	CASSPGTRGTDTQYF	TGTGCCAGCAGCCCAGGGACTAGAGGGACAGATACGCAGTATTTT
NA	TRBV19	NA	TRBJ2-2	CASRSGAATNTGELFF	TGTGCCAGTAGATCCGGAGCAGCTACGAACACCGGGGAGCTGTTTTTT
NA	TRBV19	NA	TRBJ1-5	CASSTQRTRNQPQHF	TGTGCCAGTAGTACCCAACGGACACGCAATCAGCCCCAGCATTTT
NA	TRBV6-5	TRBD1	TRBJ2-3	CASRRTGDADTQYF	TGTGCCAGCAGAAGGACAGGGGATGCAGATACGCAGTATTTT
once	TRBV19	TRBD2	TRBJ2-1	CASTWTRATNEQFF	TGTGCCAGTACCTGGACTAGGGCAACGAATGAGCAGTTCTTC
few	TRBV19	NA	TRBJ1-2	CASRALRGTHYGYTF	TGTGCCAGTAGGGCCCTACGAGGGACTCACTATGGCTACACCTTC
NA	TRBV2	TRBD2	TRBJ2-7	CASSERIAGVYEQYF	TGTGCCAGCAGTGAACGTATAGCGGGAGTCTACGAGCAGTACTTC
few	TRBV12-3/TRBV12-4	NA	TRBJ2-3	CASSLSALDTQYF	TGTGCCAGCAGTTTAAGCGCCTTGGATACGCAGTATTTT
NA	TRBV30	NA	TRBJ1-5	CAWTGFHNQPQHF	TGTGCCTGGACAGGGTTCCACAATCAGCCCCAGCATTTT
NA	TRBV5-5	NA	TRBJ2-5	CASSLGRGQETQYF	TGTGCCAGCAGCTTGGGAAGGGGCCAAGAGACCCAGTACTTC
NA	TRBV11-2	TRBD2	TRBJ2-1	CASSPGTSSYNEQFF	TGTGCCAGCAGTCCCGGGACTAGTTCCTACAATGAGCAGTTCTTC
once	TRBV27	TRBD2	TRBJ2-7	CASSLGRGHEQYF	TGTGCCAGCAGTTTGGGGAGGGGCCACGAGCAGTACTTC
few	TRBV19	TRBD2	TRBJ2-2	CASSRGGTGELFF	TGTGCCAGTAGTAGGGGGGGGACCGGGGAGCTGTTTTTT
NA	TRBV28	NA	TRBJ2-1	CASTNNNEQFF	TGTGCCAGCACCAACAACAATGAGCAGTTCTTC
NA	TRBV9	NA	TRBJ2-2	CASSPPGSATGELFF	TGTGCCAGCAGCCCTCCCGGGAGTGCCACCGGGGAGCTGTTTTTT
NA	TRBV15	NA	TRBJ1-4	CATSRDRVGEKLFF	TGTGCCACCAGCAGAGACAGGGTGGGCGAAAAACTGTTTTTT
once	TRBV3-1/TRBV3-2	NA	TRBJ2-3	CASSQTGIEDTQYF	TGTGCCAGCAGCCAAACAGGGATCGAGGATACGCAGTATTTT
NA	TRBV6-6	NA	TRBJ1-6	CASSYTRPYNSPLHF	TGTGCCAGCAGTTACACGAGGCCCTATAATTCACCCCTCCACTTT
NA	TRBV2	TRBD1	TRBJ1-1	CASRPGQTNTEAFF	TGTGCCAGCAGACCGGGACAGACAAACACTGAAGCTTTCTTT
NA	TRBV7-2	NA	TRBJ2-5	CASSLQGIFQETQYF	TGTGCCAGCAGCTTACAGGGCATTTTCCAAGAGACCCAGTACTTC
NA	TRBV7-2	TRBD2	TRBJ2-3	CASSPASGRALGSKYF	TGTGCCAGCAGCCCCGCTAGCGGGAGGGCCCTCGGGTCTAAGTATTTT
few	TRBV6-5	NA	TRBJ2-7	CASSTINEQYF	TGTGCCAGCAGCACTATAAACGAGCAGTACTTC
NA	TRBV6-5	TRBD1	TRBJ1-3	CASSRTGASGNTIYF	TGTGCCAGCAGTAGGACAGGGGCCTCTGGAAACACCATATATTTT
NA	TRBV10-3	NA	TRBJ2-1	CATKDSPSSYNEQFF	TGTGCCACGAAGGACAGCCCTAGCTCCTACAATGAGCAGTTCTTC
NA	TRBV18	NA	TRBJ1-1	CASSPQGWNTEAFF	TGTGCCAGCTCACCTCAGGGGTGGAACACTGAAGCTTTCTTT
few	TRBV10-3	NA	TRBJ2-7	CALASTGSHEQYF	TGTGCCCTCGCATCAACAGGGTCCCACGAGCAGTACTTC
NA	TRBV7-8	TRBD1	TRBJ2-5	CASSLARTGWETQYF	TGTGCCAGCAGCTTAGCGAGGACAGGGTGGGAGACCCAGTACTTC
NA	TRBV28	NA	TRBJ1-1	CASSLNPGGGSTEAFF	TGTGCCAGCAGTTTAAACCCGGGTGGGGGGAGCACTGAAGCTTTCTTT
few	TRBV29-1	NA	TRBJ2-7	CSVEEGGGYEQYF	TGCAGCGTTGAAGAGGGAGGGGGCTACGAGCAGTACTTC
NA	TRBV3-1/TRBV3-2	NA	TRBJ2-7	CASSQDTGSYEQYF	TGTGCCAGCAGCCAAGATACAGGATCCTACGAGCAGTACTTC
once	TRBV2	TRBD2	TRBJ2-1	CASSEYGSGMGEQFF	TGTGCCAGCAGTGAATATGGTAGCGGGATGGGTGAGCAGTTCTTC
NA	TRBV3-1/TRBV3-2	NA	TRBJ1-5	CASSQGGTSGQPQHF	TGTGCCAGCAGCCAGGGGGGGACCTCCGGGCAGCCCCAGCATTTT
NA	TRBV11-2	TRBD1	TRBJ1-6	CASSLYRGRVSPLHF	TGTGCCAGCAGCTTGTACAGGGGCCGTGTTTCACCCCTCCACTTT
NA	TRBV27	NA	TRBJ2-1	CASTRAGLEYNEQFF	TGTGCCAGCACCCGCGCCGGACTGGAATACAATGAGCAGTTCTTC
NA	TRBV28	NA	TRBJ2-5	CASSPYGAGQETQYF	TGTGCCAGCAGTCCCTATGGGGCGGGGCAAGAGACCCAGTACTTC
NA	TRBV28	NA	TRBJ1-5	CASSSRPTSSGPQHF	TGTGCCAGCAGTTCCCGCCCCACATCTTCAGGCCCCCAGCATTTT
few	TRBV28	NA	TRBJ1-1	CASTPAGGDTEAFF	TGTGCCAGCACGCCCGCGGGGGGGGACACTGAAGCTTTCTTT
NA	TRBV5-8	TRBD2	TRBJ2-2	CASSHRGVTGELFF	TGTGCCAGCAGCCACCGGGGGGTCACCGGGGAGCTGTTTTTT
once	TRBV21-1	NA	TRBJ2-7	CASSKPGGSSYEQYF	TGTGCCAGCAGCAAACCAGGCGGGAGCTCCTACGAGCAGTACTTC
NA	TRBV21-1	NA	TRBJ2-2	CASSKAGRSINLAQYTGELFF	TGTGCCAGCAGCAAAGCCGGTAGAAGTATCAATCTAGCGCAATACACCGGGGAGCTGTTTTTT
NA	TRBV27	TRBD1	TRBJ1-2	CASSPSDRGGYGYTF	TGTGCCAGCAGTCCATCGGACAGGGGCGGCTATGGCTACACCTTC